These 2 T cell receptor beta chains were all obtained from the same sample, sequenced in a study of blood T cells in healthy people across ages. A sample-barcoded 5' primer and a J-beta primer mix were used in a second PCR of roughly 6 to 11 cycles. TCRdb reprocessed the 5' RACE reads via MiXCR and lists one record per CDR3 protein. This sample has hundreds of thousands of distinct CDR3 sequences, with roughly 50% found just once. The specimen was blood. Every receptor here comes from a man aged 30 to 45 in good health.

The sample holds a few counts of this clonotype. The rearrangement uses TRBV4-3 and TRBJ2-1; TRBD2 agrees at 10 bases. This CDR3 region has 15 residues. Germline V CDR1 and CDR2: LGHNA, YSLEER. With 1 base clipped from V and 10 bases from J, the junction kept 7 bases outside the gene matches. The CDR3 region is CASSQGASGRGEQFF. As DNA, the CDR3 is TGCGCCAGCAGCCAAGGTGCTAGCGGGAGAGGGGAGCAGTTCTTC.

V gene TRBV4-2 combines with J gene TRBJ2-1; TRBD2 aligns across 9 bases. Trimming at V came to 1 base and at J to 7 bases, leaving 11 bases not matched to a gene. Germline V gene data show CDR1 as LGHNA and CDR2 as YNFKEQ. CDR3 length equals 17 residues. In nucleotides, the CDR3 is TGTGCCAGCAGCCAAGTCGGTGGCGGGGGGGCAGAAAATGAGCAGTTCTTC. Translated: CASSQVGGGGAENEQFF.